These T cell receptor beta chains were read from a single sample in a study of preoperative IRX-2 immunotherapy in early breast cancer. Method: immunoSEQ multiplex PCR; TCRdb's copy keeps in-frame clones and lacks some. The sample lists fewer than 70,000 clones; approximately 95% were seen once. This specimen was taken from a patient treated with IRX-2 immunotherapy. These receptors all stem from a human donor with breast cancer. Each CDR3 is given with its conserved first and last residue. The D gene is left open where the match is weak. Clone size appears in some rows only: once, few, many, or a class for an expanded clone.

clone_size j_call v_call d_call cdr3_aa cdr3_nt
. TRBJ2-1 TRBV7-9 . CASSLGTNGEQFF TGTGCCAGCAGCTTAGGGACTAACGGTGAGCAGTTCTTC
. TRBJ2-1 TRBV5-1 TRBD2 CASSSPISGSGGLNEQFF TGCGCCAGCAGCTCACCAATCTCCGGGAGCGGGGGACTCAATGAGCAGTTCTTC
. TRBJ2-1 TRBV2 TRBD2 CASSKLMGLAGANNEQFF TGTGCCAGCAGTAAGCTCATGGGACTAGCGGGGGCCAACAATGAGCAGTTCTTC
. TRBJ2-2 TRBV2 . CASTRDTNTGELFF TGTGCCAGCACCCGCGATACGAACACCGGGGAGCTGTTTTTT
. TRBJ2-7 TRBV7-2 . CASSLAQGLRAYEQYF TGTGCCAGCAGCTTAGCTCAGGGCTTGCGGGCCTACGAGCAGTACTTC
. TRBJ1-5 TRBV19 . CASSGSGMAQPQHF TGTGCCAGTAGTGGGTCAGGAATGGCTCAGCCCCAGCATTTT
. TRBJ2-3 TRBV18 . CASSPIRGTDTQYF TGTGCCAGCTCACCCATCAGGGGCACAGATACGCAGTATTTT
. TRBJ2-5 TRBV7-9 TRBD2 CASSQGRTAGVKETQYF TGTGCCAGCAGCCAAGGCCGTACGGCGGGGGTTAAAGAGACCCAGTACTTC
. TRBJ1-5 TRBV16 . CASSQLREREPQHF TGTGCCAGCAGCCAATTAAGGGAGCGAGAGCCCCAGCATTTT
. TRBJ2-7 TRBV28 TRBD1 CASSYGTGFYF TGTGCCAGCAGTTACGGGACAGGGTTTTACTTC
few TRBJ2-7 TRBV4-1 . CASSLTGLWGEQYF TGCGCCAGCAGCCTCACCGGCCTTTGGGGGGAGCAGTACTTC
. TRBJ1-2 TRBV7-3 . CASSSGSGGGYTF TGTGCCAGCAGCTCTGGTTCGGGGGGTGGCTACACCTTC
. TRBJ2-6 TRBV6-6 . CASSYSRISGANVLTF TGTGCCAGCAGTTACTCCCGGATCTCTGGGGCCAACGTCCTGACTTTC
. TRBJ1-2 TRBV19 TRBD1 CASSIRDRGPNYGYTF TGTGCCAGTAGTATCCGGGACAGGGGTCCTAACTATGGCTACACCTTC
. TRBJ1-5 TRBV7-9 TRBD1 CASSLGGTGGVQPQHF TGTGCCAGCAGCTTAGGGGGGACAGGGGGCGTACAGCCCCAGCATTTT
. TRBJ1-2 TRBV11-2 . CASSTTGATSGYTF TGTGCCAGCAGTACGACAGGCGCTACCAGTGGCTACACCTTC
. TRBJ1-1 TRBV28 . CASIPGSTVNTEAFF TGTGCCAGCATCCCGGGATCTACAGTCAACACTGAAGCTTTCTTT
. TRBJ2-5 TRBV28 . CASRRRDTKTQYF TGTGCCAGCAGGCGCCGGGACACCAAGACCCAGTACTTC
. TRBJ2-7 TRBV30 TRBD1 CAWRGDRGREQYF TGTGCCTGGAGGGGGGACAGGGGGCGGGAGCAGTACTTC
. TRBJ2-3 TRBV19 TRBD2 CASSMGTSGSDTQYF TGTGCCAGTAGTATGGGGACTAGCGGGAGCGATACGCAGTATTTT
once TRBJ1-1 TRBV15 . CATRGGEVWDTEAFF TGTGCCACCCGGGGAGGTGAAGTTTGGGACACTGAAGCTTTCTTT
. TRBJ1-2 TRBV2 . CASSRRTQKNYGYTF TGTGCCAGCAGTCGGAGGACACAGAAGAACTATGGCTACACCTTC
. TRBJ1-2 TRBV19 . CASSIAGANYGYTF TGTGCCAGTAGTATCGCCGGGGCTAACTATGGCTACACCTTC
. TRBJ2-7 TRBV29-1 . CSVVAGRGTYF TGCAGCGTTGTTGCAGGGAGAGGGACGTACTTC
. TRBJ1-3 TRBV5-1 . CASSSGNTIYF TGCGCCAGTAGCTCTGGAAACACCATATATTTT
once TRBJ1-3 TRBV6-1 . CASSGPAAIYF TGTGCCAGCAGCGGGCCAGCGGCCATATATTTT
once TRBJ1-1 TRBV7-9 TRBD1 CASSHPGGWTEAFF TGTGCCAGCAGCCATCCAGGGGGCTGGACTGAAGCTTTCTTT
. TRBJ1-1 TRBV4-2 . CASSPRLGLSWNTEAFF TGTGCCAGCAGCCCGCGTTTAGGGTTATCTTGGAACACTGAAGCTTTCTTT
. TRBJ2-7 TRBV7-2 TRBD2 CASSLGAGTRGDWEQYF TGTGCCAGCAGCTTAGGGGCCGGGACTAGGGGGGATTGGGAGCAGTACTTC
. TRBJ2-7 TRBV4-1 . CASSQDIEDSRGYF TGCGCCAGCAGCCAAGATATTGAGGACAGCCGAGGGTACTTC
. TRBJ2-1 TRBV9 . CASSLTSSYNEQFF TGTGCCAGCAGCCTCACGAGCTCCTACAATGAGCAGTTCTTC
. TRBJ2-1 TRBV5-4 . CASNFGGNTGEQFF TGTGCCAGCAATTTCGGAGGGAATACAGGTGAGCAGTTCTTC
. TRBJ1-6 TRBV27 . CASSLSSRSRGSPLHF TGTGCCAGCAGTTTATCGTCTCGGTCAAGGGGTTCACCCCTCCACTTT
. TRBJ1-1 TRBV27 . CASSFGGYTNTEAFF TGTGCCAGCAGTTTCGGTGGTTACACGAACACTGAAGCTTTCTTT
. TRBJ2-7 TRBV19 . CASSIGAASYEQYF TGTGCCAGTAGTATAGGAGCGGCATCCTACGAGCAGTACTTC
. TRBJ1-2 TRBV9 TRBD1 CASSRQGANYGYTF TGTGCCAGCAGCCGACAGGGGGCGAACTATGGCTACACCTTC
. TRBJ2-7 TRBV28 . CASRRTVQRSYEQYF TGTGCCAGCAGGCGGACAGTCCAGCGCTCCTACGAGCAGTACTTC
once TRBJ2-3 TRBV5-1 TRBD1 CASRPGQGGTDTQYF TGCGCCAGCAGGCCCGGACAGGGTGGCACAGATACGCAGTATTTT
. TRBJ1-2 TRBV18 . CASSPSTEYLAGYGYTF TGTGCCAGCTCACCATCTACAGAATACTTAGCGGGCTATGGCTACACCTTC
. TRBJ1-5 TRBV19 . CASTMAVGQPQHF TGTGCCAGTACTATGGCAGTTGGTCAGCCCCAGCATTTT